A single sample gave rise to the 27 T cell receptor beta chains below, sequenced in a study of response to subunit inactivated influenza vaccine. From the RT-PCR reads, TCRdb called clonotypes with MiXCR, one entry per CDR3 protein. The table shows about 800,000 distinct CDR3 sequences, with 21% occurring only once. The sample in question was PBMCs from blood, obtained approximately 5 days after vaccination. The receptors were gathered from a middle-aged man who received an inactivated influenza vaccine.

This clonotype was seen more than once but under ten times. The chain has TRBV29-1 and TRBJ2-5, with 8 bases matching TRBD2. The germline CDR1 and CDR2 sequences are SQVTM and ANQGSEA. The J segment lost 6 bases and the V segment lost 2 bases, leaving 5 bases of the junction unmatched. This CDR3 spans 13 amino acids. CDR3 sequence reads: CSVEREGWQTQYF. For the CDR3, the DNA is TGCAGCGTTGAACGGGAGGGTTGGCAGACCCAGTACTTC.

The CDR3 is CASSTTREGEQYF. The DNA for the CDR3 is TGTGCCAGCAGTACGACTAGAGAAGGCGAGCAGTACTTC. This chain links TRBV12-3 or TRBV12-4 with TRBJ2-7, with TRBD2 as a possible D gene (6 bases). V lost 5 bases and J 6 bases, leaving 14 bases between the germline ends. The length of the CDR3 is 13 residues.

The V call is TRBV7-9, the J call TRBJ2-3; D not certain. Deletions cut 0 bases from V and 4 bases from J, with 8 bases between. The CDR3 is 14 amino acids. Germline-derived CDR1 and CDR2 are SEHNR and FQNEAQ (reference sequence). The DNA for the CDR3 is TGTGCCAGCAGCTTAGCGGTTGGGCCAGATACGCAGTATTTT. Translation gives CASSLAVGPDTQYF.

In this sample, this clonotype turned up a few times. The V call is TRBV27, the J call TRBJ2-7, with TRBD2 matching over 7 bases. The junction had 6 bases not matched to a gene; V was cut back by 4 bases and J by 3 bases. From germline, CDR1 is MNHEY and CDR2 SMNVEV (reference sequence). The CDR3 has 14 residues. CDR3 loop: CASSSLRGNYEQYF. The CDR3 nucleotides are TGTGCCAGCAGTTCCCTGCGGGGGAACTACGAGCAGTACTTC.

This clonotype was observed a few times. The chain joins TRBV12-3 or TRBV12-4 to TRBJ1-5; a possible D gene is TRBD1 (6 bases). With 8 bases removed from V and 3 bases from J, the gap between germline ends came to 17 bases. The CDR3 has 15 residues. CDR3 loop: CASQQGGGNNQPQHF. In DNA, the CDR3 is TGTGCCAGCCAACAGGGCGGGGGCAACAATCAGCCCCAGCATTTT.

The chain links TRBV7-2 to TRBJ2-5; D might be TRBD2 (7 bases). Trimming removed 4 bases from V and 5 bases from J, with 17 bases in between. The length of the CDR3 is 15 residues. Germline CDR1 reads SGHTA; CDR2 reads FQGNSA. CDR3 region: CASSSRVGGRETQYF. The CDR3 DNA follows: TGTGCCAGCAGCTCTCGGGTCGGGGGGCGGGAGACCCAGTACTTC. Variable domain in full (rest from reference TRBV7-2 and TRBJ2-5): GAGVSQSPSNKVTEKGKDVELRCDPISGHTALYWYRQSLGQGLEFLIYFQGNSAPDKSGLPSDRFSAERTGGSVSTLTIQRTQQEDSAVYLCASSSRVGGRETQYFGPGTRLLVL.

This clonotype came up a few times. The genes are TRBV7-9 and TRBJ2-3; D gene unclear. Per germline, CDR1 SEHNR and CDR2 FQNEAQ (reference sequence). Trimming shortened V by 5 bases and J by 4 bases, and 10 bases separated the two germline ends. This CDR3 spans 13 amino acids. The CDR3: CASSEQMADTQYF. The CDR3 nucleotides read TGTGCCAGCAGCGAGCAGATGGCAGATACGCAGTATTTT. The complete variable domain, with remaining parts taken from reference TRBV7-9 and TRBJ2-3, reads DTGVSQNPRHKITKRGQNVTFRCDPISEHNRLYWYRQTLGQGPEFLTYFQNEAQLEKSRLLSDRFSAERPKGSFSTLEIQRTEQGDSAMYLCASSEQMADTQYFGPGTRLTVL.

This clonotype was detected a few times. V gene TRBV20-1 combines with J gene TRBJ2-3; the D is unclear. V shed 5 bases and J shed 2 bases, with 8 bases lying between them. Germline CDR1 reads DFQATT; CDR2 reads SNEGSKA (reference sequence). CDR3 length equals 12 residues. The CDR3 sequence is CSALASTDTQYF. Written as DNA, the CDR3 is TGCAGTGCTCTGGCCTCCACAGATACGCAGTATTTT.

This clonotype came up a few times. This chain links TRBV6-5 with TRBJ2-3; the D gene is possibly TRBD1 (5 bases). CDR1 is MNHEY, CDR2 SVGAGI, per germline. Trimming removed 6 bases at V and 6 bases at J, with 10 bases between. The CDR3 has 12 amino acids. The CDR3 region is CASSLKGDTQYF. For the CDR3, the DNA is TGTGCCAGCAGCCTGAAGGGGGATACGCAGTATTTT.

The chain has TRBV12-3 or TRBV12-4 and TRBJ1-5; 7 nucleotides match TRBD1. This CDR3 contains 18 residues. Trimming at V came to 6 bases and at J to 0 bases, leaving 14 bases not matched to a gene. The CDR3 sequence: CASRTGAGDRYSNQPQHF. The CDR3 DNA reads TGTGCCAGCAGAACAGGGGCCGGAGATAGGTATAGCAATCAGCCCCAGCATTTT.

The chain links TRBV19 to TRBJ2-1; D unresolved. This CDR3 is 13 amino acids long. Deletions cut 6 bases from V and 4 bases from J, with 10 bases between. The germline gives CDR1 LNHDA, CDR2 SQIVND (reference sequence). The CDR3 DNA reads TGTGCCAGTAGGAGAAAACCGTACAATGAGCAGTTCTTC. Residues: CASRRKPYNEQFF.

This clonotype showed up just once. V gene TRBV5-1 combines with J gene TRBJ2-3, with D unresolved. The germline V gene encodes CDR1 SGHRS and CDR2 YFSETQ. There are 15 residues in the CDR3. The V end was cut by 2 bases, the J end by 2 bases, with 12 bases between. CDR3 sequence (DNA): TGCGCCAGCAGCTTACGGGTATCCGCCACAGATACGCAGTATTTT. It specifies CASSLRVSATDTQYF.

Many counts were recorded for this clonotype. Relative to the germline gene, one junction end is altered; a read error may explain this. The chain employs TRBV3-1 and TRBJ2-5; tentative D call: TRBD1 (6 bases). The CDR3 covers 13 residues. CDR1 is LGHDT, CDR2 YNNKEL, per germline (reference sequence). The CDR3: CASSLQGRETQYF. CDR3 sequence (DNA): TGCGCCAGCAGCTTACAGGGACGGGAGACCCAGTACTTC.

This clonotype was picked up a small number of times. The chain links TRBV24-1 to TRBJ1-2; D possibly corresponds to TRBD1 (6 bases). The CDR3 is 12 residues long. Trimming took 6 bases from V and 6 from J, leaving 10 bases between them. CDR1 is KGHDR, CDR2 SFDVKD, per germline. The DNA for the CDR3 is TGTGCCACCAGTCAGGGGAGGCATGGCTACACCTTC. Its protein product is CATSQGRHGYTF.

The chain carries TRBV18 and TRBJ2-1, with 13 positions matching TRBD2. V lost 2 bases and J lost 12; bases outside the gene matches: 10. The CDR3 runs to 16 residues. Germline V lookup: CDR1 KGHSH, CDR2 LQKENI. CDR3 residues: CASSPELAGGLIAQFF. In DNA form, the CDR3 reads TGTGCCAGCTCACCAGAACTAGCGGGAGGGTTGATCGCGCAGTTCTTC.

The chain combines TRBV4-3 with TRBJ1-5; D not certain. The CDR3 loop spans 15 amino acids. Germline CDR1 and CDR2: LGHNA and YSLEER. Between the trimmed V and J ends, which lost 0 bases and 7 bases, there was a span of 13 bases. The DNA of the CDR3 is TGCGCCAGCAGCCAAGAGGACGGTCTAGGGCAGCCCCAGCATTTT. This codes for CASSQEDGLGQPQHF.

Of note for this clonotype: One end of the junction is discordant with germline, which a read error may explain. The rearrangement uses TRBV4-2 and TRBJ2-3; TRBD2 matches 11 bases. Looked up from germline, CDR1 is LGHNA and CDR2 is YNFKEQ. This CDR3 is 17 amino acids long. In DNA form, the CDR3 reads TGCGCCAGCAGCCAAGCTCCGGGACTAGCGGGCACAGATACGCAGTATTTT. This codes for CASSQAPGLAGTDTQYF.

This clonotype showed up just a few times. CDR3 residues: CSVEVRDRDYEQYF. CDR3 in DNA: TGCAGCGTTGAAGTACGGGACAGGGATTACGAGCAGTACTTC. The chain combines TRBV29-1 with TRBJ2-7, with TRBD1 matching over 9 bases. The germline gives CDR1 SQVTM, CDR2 ANQGSEA. The CDR3 loop spans 14 amino acids. Trimming at V came to 1 base and at J to 4 bases, leaving 5 bases not matched to a gene.

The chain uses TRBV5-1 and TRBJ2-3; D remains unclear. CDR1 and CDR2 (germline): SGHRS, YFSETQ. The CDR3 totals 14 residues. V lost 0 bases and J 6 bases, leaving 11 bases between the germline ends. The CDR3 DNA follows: TGCGCCAGCAGCTTGGCCGGTGAGTTTGATACGCAGTATTTT. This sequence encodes CASSLAGEFDTQYF.

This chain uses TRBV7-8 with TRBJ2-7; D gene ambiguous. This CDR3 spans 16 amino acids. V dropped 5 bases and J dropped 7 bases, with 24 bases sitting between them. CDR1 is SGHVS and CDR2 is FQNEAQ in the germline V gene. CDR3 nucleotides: TGTGCCAGCAGCCCCCGGGTGAAGGCACACCTACGGGAGCAGTACTTC. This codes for CASSPRVKAHLREQYF.

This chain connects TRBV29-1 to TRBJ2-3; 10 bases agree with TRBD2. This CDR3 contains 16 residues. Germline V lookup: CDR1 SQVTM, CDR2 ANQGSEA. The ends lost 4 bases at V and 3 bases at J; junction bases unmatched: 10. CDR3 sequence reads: CSVVGGLAGETDTQYF. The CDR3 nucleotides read TGCAGCGTTGTGGGGGGGCTAGCGGGAGAGACAGATACGCAGTATTTT.

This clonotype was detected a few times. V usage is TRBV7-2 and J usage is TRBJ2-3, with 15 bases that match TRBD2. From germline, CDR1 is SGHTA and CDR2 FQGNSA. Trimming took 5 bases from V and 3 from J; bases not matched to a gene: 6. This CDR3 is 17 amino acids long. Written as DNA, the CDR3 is TGTGCCAGCAGCCCCAGGACTAGCGGGAGGGGTACAGATACGCAGTATTTT. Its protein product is CASSPRTSGRGTDTQYF.

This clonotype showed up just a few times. DNA for the CDR3: TGCAGTGCTAGCGGCTTTACAGGGGTTGGCGGCACAGATACGCAGTATTTT. Translation gives CSASGFTGVGGTDTQYF. The chain employs TRBV20-1 and TRBJ2-3; the match to TRBD1 covers 7 bases. Germline lookup yields CDR1 DFQATT and CDR2 SNEGSKA (reference sequence). V shed 3 bases, J shed 1 base, and the junction held 13 bases outside the gene matches. This CDR3 region has 17 residues.

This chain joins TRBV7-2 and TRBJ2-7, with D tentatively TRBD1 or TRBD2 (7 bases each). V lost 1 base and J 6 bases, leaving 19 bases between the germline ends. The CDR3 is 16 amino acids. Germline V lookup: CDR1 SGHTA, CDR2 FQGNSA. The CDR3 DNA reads TGTGCCAGCAGCTTAGTGGGGGGGGCAGGGGGAGGCGAGCAGTACTTC. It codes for CASSLVGGAGGGEQYF.

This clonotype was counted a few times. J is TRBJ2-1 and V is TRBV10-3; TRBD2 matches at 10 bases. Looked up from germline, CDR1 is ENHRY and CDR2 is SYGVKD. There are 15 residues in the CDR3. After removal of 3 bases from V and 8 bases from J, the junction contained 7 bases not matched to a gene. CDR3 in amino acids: CAISEILAGDHEQFF. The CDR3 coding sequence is TGTGCCATCAGTGAAATTCTAGCGGGGGACCATGAGCAGTTCTTC.

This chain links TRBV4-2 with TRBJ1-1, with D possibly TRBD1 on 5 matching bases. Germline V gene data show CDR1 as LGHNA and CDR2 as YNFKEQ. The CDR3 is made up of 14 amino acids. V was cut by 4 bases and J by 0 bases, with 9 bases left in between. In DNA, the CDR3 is TGTGCCAGCAGCCCCCGGGGCGTGAACACTGAAGCTTTCTTT. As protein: CASSPRGVNTEAFF.

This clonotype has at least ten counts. This CDR3 is CATSREQGDGEQFF. In nucleotides, the CDR3 is TGTGCCACCAGCAGAGAACAGGGGGACGGTGAGCAGTTCTTC. V usage is TRBV15 and J usage is TRBJ2-1, with TRBD1 identical over 8 bases. The germline V gene encodes CDR1 LNHNV and CDR2 YYDKDF (reference sequence). The CDR3 is 14 amino acids. The V and J ends lost 0 bases and 9 bases, in that order; junction bases with no gene match: 4. Drawing the rest from reference TRBV15 and TRBJ2-1, the complete variable domain is DAMVIQNPRYQVTQFGKPVTLSCSQTLNHNVMYWYQQKSSQAPKLLFHYYDKDFNNEADTPDNFQSRRPNTSFCFLDIRSPGLGDTAMYLCATSREQGDGEQFFGPGTRLTVL.